This entry features one T cell receptor (beta chain) sequence. V was shortened by 5 bases and J by 4 bases, with 11 bases between the two germline ends. The CDR3 spans 13 residues. Germline CDR1 and CDR2: MDHEN and SYDVKM. Using immunoSEQ multiplex PCR, the repertoire was profiled, and TCRdb retains in-frame clones only, with some absent. This table holds approximately 190,000 clones, approximately 80% found once. These data belong to a study of blood T cell repertoires in COVID-19. This rearrangement joins TRBV28 to TRBJ1-2; D remains unclear. The clonotype comes from a human donor in a cohort sampled during active COVID-19. Source material: peripheral blood. The CDR3 DNA reads as TGTGCCAGCAGTCCCGCAGGATCCTATGGCTACACCTTC. Its translation is CASSPAGSYGYTF.